The sequence of this TCR beta chain was determined in a study of T cell repertoires in cytomegalovirus infection. Study in general: CMV epitopes, recently identified HLA-C-restricted and well-studied HLA-B-restricted, were used. CMV infection plus the matching HLA type was flagged by public TCR beta signatures.

TCRdb independently ran MiXCR on the reads; one entry per CDR3 protein. Among approximately 770,000 distinct CDR3 sequences listed, almost 30% were seen once. This clonotype occurred many times. The antigen remains undetermined. Study-wide results and caveats: The response measured ex vivo was dominated by TCR beta clonotypes (HLA-C-restricted and CMV-specific). Frequencies of public TCR beta families were cumulated, and this identified carriers of CMV plus the relevant HLA.

The CDR3 consists of 18 residues. Germline V CDR1 and CDR2: SGHTA, FQGNSA. Trimming took 1 base from V and 0 from J, leaving 13 bases between them. Sequenced material: cultured CD8+ T cells from PBMCs, taken from culture after CMV antigen stimulation. The receptor was derived from a human donor in good health (CMV status not recorded). Some clones in this sample may be carry-over from other donors' samples. The chain combines TRBV7-2 with TRBJ1-6; D gene uncertain. The CDR3 bases are TGTGCCAGCAGCTTAGACCCAGCCCGGAGCTCCTATAATTCACCCCTCCACTTT. Its protein is CASSLDPARSSYNSPLHF.